This TCR beta chain was sequenced for a study of blood T cells in healthy people across ages. CDR1 and CDR2 (germline): MGHDK, SYGVNS. This CDR3 is 13 amino acids long. About this clonotype: Germline is not matched at one junction end, which may reflect a read error.

For the second PCR, which ran for 7 to 11 cycles, a sample-barcoded 5' primer and a J-beta primer mix were used. TCRdb re-analysed the 5' RACE reads in MiXCR, keeping a single row per CDR3 protein. The data hold some 1,800,000 distinct CDR3 sequences, with roughly 43% observed a single time. Specimen: blood. This TCR was recovered from a human donor in good health. This chain links TRBV25-1 with TRBJ1-2, with D possibly matching TRBD1 (6 bases). CDR3 protein: CASSEGSYGGYTF. CDR3 nucleotides: TGTGCCAGCAGTGAAGGGTCTTATGGGGGCTACACTTTC.